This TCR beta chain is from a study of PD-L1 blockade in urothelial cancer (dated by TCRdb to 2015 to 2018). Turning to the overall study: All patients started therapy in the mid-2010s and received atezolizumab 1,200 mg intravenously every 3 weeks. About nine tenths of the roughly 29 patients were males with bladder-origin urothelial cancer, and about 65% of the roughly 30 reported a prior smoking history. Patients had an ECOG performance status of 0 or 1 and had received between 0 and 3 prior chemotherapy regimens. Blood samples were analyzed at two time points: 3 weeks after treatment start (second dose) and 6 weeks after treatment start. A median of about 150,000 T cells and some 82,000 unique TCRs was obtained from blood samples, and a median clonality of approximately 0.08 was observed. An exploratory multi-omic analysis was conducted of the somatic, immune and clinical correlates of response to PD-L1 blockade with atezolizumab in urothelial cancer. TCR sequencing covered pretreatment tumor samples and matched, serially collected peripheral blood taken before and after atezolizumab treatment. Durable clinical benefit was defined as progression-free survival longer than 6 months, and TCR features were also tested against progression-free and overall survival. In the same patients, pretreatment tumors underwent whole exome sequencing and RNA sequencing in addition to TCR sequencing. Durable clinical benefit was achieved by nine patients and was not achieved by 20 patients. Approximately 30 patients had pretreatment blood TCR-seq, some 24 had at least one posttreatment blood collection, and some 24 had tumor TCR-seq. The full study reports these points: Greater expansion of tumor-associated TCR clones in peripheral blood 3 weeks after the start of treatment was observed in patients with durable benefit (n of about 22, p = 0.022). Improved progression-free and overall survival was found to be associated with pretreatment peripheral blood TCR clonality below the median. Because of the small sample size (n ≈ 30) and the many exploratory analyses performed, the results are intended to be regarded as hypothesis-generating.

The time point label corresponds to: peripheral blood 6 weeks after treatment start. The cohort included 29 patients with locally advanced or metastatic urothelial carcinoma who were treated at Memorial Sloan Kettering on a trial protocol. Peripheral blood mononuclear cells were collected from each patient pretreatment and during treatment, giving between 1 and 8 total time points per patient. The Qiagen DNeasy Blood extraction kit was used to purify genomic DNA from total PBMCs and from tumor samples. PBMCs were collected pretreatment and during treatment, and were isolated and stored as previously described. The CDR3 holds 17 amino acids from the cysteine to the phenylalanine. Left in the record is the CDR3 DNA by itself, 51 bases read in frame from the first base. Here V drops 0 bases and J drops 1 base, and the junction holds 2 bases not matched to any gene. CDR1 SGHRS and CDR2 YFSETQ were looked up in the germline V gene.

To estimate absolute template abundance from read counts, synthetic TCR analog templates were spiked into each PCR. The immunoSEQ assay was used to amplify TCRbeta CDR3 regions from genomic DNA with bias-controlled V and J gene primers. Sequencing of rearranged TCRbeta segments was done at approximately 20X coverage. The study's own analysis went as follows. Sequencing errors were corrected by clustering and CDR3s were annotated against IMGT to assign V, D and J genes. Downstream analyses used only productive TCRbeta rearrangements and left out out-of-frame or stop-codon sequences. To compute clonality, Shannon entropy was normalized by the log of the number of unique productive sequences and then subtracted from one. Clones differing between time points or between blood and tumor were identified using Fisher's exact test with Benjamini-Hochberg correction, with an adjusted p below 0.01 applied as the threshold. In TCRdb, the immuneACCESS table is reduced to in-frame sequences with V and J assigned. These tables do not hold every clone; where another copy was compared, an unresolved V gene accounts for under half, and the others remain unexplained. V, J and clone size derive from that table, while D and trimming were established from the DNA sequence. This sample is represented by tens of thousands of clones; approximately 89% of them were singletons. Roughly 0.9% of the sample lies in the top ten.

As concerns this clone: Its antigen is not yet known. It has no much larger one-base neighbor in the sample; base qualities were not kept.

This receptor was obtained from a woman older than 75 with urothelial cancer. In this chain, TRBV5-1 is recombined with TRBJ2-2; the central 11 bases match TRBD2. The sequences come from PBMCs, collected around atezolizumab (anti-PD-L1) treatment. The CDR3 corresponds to CASSLELAGENTGELFF. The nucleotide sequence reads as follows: TGCGCCAGCAGCTTGGAACTAGCGGGAGAGAACACCGGGGAGCTGTTTTTT.